Below, 21 T cell receptor beta chains from the same sample are listed, as sequenced in a study of radiation and T cells in renal cell carcinoma. The time point: blood 4 weeks post-SBRT, at nephrectomy. Described treatment: 15 Gy SBRT to primary tumor, nephrectomy 4 weeks later. Assay used: immunoSEQ multiplex PCR; TCRdb lists only in-frame clones, some missing. The repertoire holds 60,000 to 95,000 clones, around four fifths seen once, with 2% to 3% in the top ten. The input for sequencing was blood, taken from a patient whose treatment included radiotherapy and nephrectomy. Receptor source: a woman aged 55-70 years with renal cell carcinoma.

J is TRBJ1-1 and V is TRBV11-2; 11 bases agree with TRBD1. CDR1 SGHAT and CDR2 FQNNGV come from the germline V gene. Germline trimming cut 4 bases from V and 4 bases from J; bases unmatched to any gene: 5. There are 15 residues in the CDR3. In DNA, the CDR3 is TGTGCCAGCAGCTCGCCTGGGACAGGGGGCACTGAAGCTTTCTTT. Protein sequence: CASSSPGTGGTEAFF.

The CDR3 region has the DNA TGTGCCAGCAGTCCCCTCGAGGTCACGATCACCTACGAGCAGTACTTC. It translates to CASSPLEVTITYEQYF. The rearrangement uses TRBV28 and TRBJ2-7; D unclear. Trimming shortened V by 5 bases and J by 2 bases, and 19 bases separated the two germline ends. CDR1 and CDR2 (germline): MDHEN, SYDVKM. This CDR3 has 16 amino acids.

This clone was seen a handful of times. The chain employs TRBV5-6 and TRBJ1-1; D ambiguous. V shed 3 bases and J shed 0 bases, with 12 bases lying between them. The CDR3 extends over 15 amino acids. Germline assignment: CDR1 SGHDT and CDR2 YYEEEE. The CDR3 loop reads CASSSEPRVNTEAFF. DNA of the CDR3: TGTGCCAGCAGCTCGGAGCCGAGGGTGAACACTGAAGCTTTCTTT.

This chain links TRBV7-3 with TRBJ2-2; 10 bases match TRBD1. The V and J ends lost 5 bases and 1 base, in that order; junction bases with no gene match: 10. The CDR3 runs 18 residues. The germline gives CDR1 SGHTA, CDR2 FQGTGA. The CDR3, as DNA: TGTGCCAGCAGCCAAACGACAGGGGGCGCGGGGAACACCGGGGAGCTGTTTTTT. It yields the protein CASSQTTGGAGNTGELFF. The variable domain in full, completed from reference TRBV7-3 and TRBJ2-2, reads GAGVSQTPSNKVTEKGKYVELRCDPISGHTALYWYRQSLGQGPEFLIYFQGTGAADDSGLPNDRFFAVRPEGSVSTLKIQRTERGDSAVYLCASSQTTGGAGNTGELFFGEGSRLTVL.

J is TRBJ2-1 and V is TRBV25-1; TRBD2 matches 10 bases. CDR1 is MGHDK and CDR2 is SYGVNS in the germline V gene. Trimming took 6 bases from V and 7 from J; bases not matched to a gene: 3. This CDR3 comprises 13 residues. The CDR3 protein is CASSLAGVNEQFF. The CDR3 region has the DNA TGTGCCAGCAGCCTAGCGGGAGTGAATGAGCAGTTCTTC.

J is TRBJ2-7 and V is TRBV6-5; TRBD1 aligns across 7 bases. From germline, CDR1 is MNHEY and CDR2 SVGAGI. CDR3 size: 14 residues. The V gene end was trimmed by 0 bases and the J gene end by 3 bases; junction bases not matched to a gene: 2. Here the CDR3 reads CASSYSTGNYEQYF. The CDR3 region has the DNA TGTGCCAGCAGTTACTCGACAGGGAACTACGAGCAGTACTTC.

V and J are TRBV7-9 and TRBJ1-5, with D possibly TRBD1 on 6 matching bases. CDR1 is SEHNR and CDR2 is FQNEAQ in the germline V gene (reference sequence). The CDR3 sequence is 16 residues long. Trimming shortened V by 5 bases and J by 4 bases, and 18 bases separated the two germline ends. For the CDR3, the DNA is TGTGCCAGCAGCCGGGACGCCAGGGGTCTGAATCAGCCCCAGCATTTT. Protein sequence: CASSRDARGLNQPQHF.

The chain uses TRBV7-2 and TRBJ2-1; a weak D match, TRBD1 (6 bases). The germline CDR1 and CDR2 sequences are SGHTA and FQGNSA. This CDR3 spans 12 amino acids. V was cut by 5 bases and J by 10 bases, with 12 bases left in between. This CDR3 reads CASSHRVGEQFF. The CDR3 region has the DNA TGTGCCAGCAGCCACAGGGTGGGGGAGCAGTTCTTC.

V usage is TRBV15 and J usage is TRBJ1-1; D gene unclear. The CDR3 has 14 residues. Trimming took 1 base from V and 1 from J, leaving 7 bases between them. Germline CDR1 LNHNV, CDR2 YYDKDF (reference sequence). Here the CDR3 reads CATSRGLGNTEAFF. CDR3 coding DNA: TGTGCCACCAGCAGAGGTTTGGGGAACACTGAAGCTTTCTTT. The whole variable domain, remainder taken from reference TRBV15 and TRBJ1-1, is DAMVIQNPRYQVTQFGKPVTLSCSQTLNHNVMYWYQQKSSQAPKLLFHYYDKDFNNEADTPDNFQSRRPNTSFCFLDIRSPGLGDTAMYLCATSRGLGNTEAFFGQGTRLTVV.

This clone has only one observation. This chain links TRBV30 with TRBJ2-3; D not resolved. The length of the CDR3 is 14 residues. CDR1 GTSNPN and CDR2 SVGIG come from the germline V gene (reference sequence). Between the trimmed V and J ends, which lost 0 bases and 8 bases, there was a span of 15 bases. The DNA for the CDR3 is TGTGCCTGGAGTGTGGGTCCCGATGTAGGTACGCAGTATTTT. Its protein product is CAWSVGPDVGTQYF.

The rearrangement links TRBV28 to TRBJ2-1, with D possibly being TRBD2 (7 bases). The CDR3 runs to 13 residues. Looked up from germline, CDR1 is MDHEN and CDR2 is SYDVKM. Trimming cost V 3 bases and J 6 bases, with 9 bases left between them. The CDR3 is CASSFRGGNEQFF. The CDR3 coding sequence is TGTGCCAGCAGTTTTAGGGGGGGCAATGAGCAGTTCTTC. The entire variable domain, with the rest obtained from reference TRBV28 and TRBJ2-1, is as follows: DVKVTQSSRYLVKRTGEKVFLECVQDMDHENMFWYRQDPGLGLRLIYFSYDVKMKEKGDIPEGYSVSREKKERFSLILESASTNQTSMYLCASSFRGGNEQFFGPGTRLTVL.

This chain uses TRBV5-1 with TRBJ2-5, with D possibly TRBD1 on 5 matching bases. V was cut by 2 bases and J by 0 bases, with 17 bases left in between. Germline CDR1 SGHRS, CDR2 YFSETQ. CDR3 length: 17 amino acids. CDR3 DNA: TGCGCCAGCAGCTTTACAGGCGATGGGGCGTACCAAGAGACCCAGTACTTC. It yields the protein CASSFTGDGAYQETQYF.

The J gene is TRBJ1-5, the V gene TRBV9; TRBD1 agrees at 7 bases. Germline V gene sequence: CDR1 SGDLS, CDR2 YYNGEE. The CDR3 is made up of 15 amino acids. V was pared by 2 bases and J by 5 bases, with 7 bases of the junction left unmatched. CDR3 bases: TGTGCCAGCAGCGTCAGGGGGGACAGCGATCAGCCCCAGCATTTT. Protein: CASSVRGDSDQPQHF.

The J gene is TRBJ2-7, the V gene TRBV29-1; D call uncertain. V lost 5 bases and J 1 base, leaving 9 bases between the germline ends. CDR3 length: 12 residues. Germline V gene lookup returns CDR1 SQVTM and CDR2 ANQGSEA. CDR3 in amino acids: CSVIIRSYEQYF. CDR3 nucleotides: TGCAGCGTTATTATCAGGTCCTACGAGCAGTACTTC.

This chain links TRBV4-1 with TRBJ1-1; 7 bases align to TRBD1. Germline loops: CDR1 MGHRA, CDR2 YSYEKL. The J segment lost 10 bases and the V segment lost 3 bases, leaving 11 bases of the junction unmatched. The CDR3 has 14 residues. CDR3 sequence reads: CASSHPGQDRGAFF. CDR3 sequence (DNA): TGCGCCAGCAGCCATCCAGGACAGGATCGGGGAGCTTTCTTT.

This clone was recorded only once. This chain connects TRBV4-2 to TRBJ2-2, with D hard to call. Germline CDR1 is LGHNA and CDR2 is YNFKEQ. With 1 base removed from V and 1 base from J, the gap between germline ends came to 4 bases. The length of the CDR3 is 14 residues. This CDR3 is CASSQVGNTGELFF. The CDR3, as DNA: TGTGCCAGCAGCCAAGTGGGGAACACCGGGGAGCTGTTTTTT.

V and J are TRBV2 and TRBJ1-5, with 9 bases lining up with TRBD1. The J segment lost 7 bases and the V segment lost 6 bases, leaving 10 bases of the junction unmatched. Germline V gene data show CDR1 as SNHLY and CDR2 as FYNNEI. The CDR3 has 15 residues. CDR3 region: CASRPGTGTDQPQHF. As DNA, the CDR3 is TGTGCCAGCAGACCTGGGACAGGGACCGACCAGCCCCAGCATTTT.

V and J are TRBV4-3 and TRBJ2-1; the match to TRBD2 covers 10 bases. The CDR3 extends over 15 amino acids. V was pared by 4 bases and J by 8 bases, with 8 bases of the junction left unmatched. Per the germline V gene, CDR1 is LGHNA and CDR2 is YSLEER. Written as DNA, the CDR3 is TGCGCCAGCAGCCCAGGACTAGCGGTTACCGATGAGCAGTTCTTC. Its protein is CASSPGLAVTDEQFF.

The chain couples TRBV7-2 to TRBJ2-3; 8 nucleotides agree with TRBD1. After removal of 5 bases from V and 1 base from J, the junction contained 8 bases not matched to a gene. The V gene's germline CDR1 is SGHTA and CDR2 FQGNSA. The length of the CDR3 is 16 residues. The CDR3 sequence: CASSTTGVIGTDTQYF. Written as DNA, the CDR3 is TGTGCCAGCAGCACGACAGGGGTGATCGGCACAGATACGCAGTATTTT.

The chain uses TRBV29-1 and TRBJ2-7; D gene unclear. CDR3 length: 11 residues. Germline lookup yields CDR1 SQVTM and CDR2 ANQGSEA. V gave up 6 bases and J gave up 7 bases, with 13 bases separating them. This CDR3 reads CSVSLGREQYF. The CDR3 bases are TGCAGCGTATCCCTAGGGCGGGAGCAGTACTTC.

V gene TRBV14 combines with J gene TRBJ1-6, with TRBD1 matching 8 bases. J gave up 8 bases and V 0 bases, and 3 bases lay outside the gene matches. The germline CDR1 and CDR2 sequences are SGHDN and FVKESK. The CDR3 is 15 residues long. The CDR3 spells CASSQDQGAHSPLHF. In nucleotides, the CDR3 is TGTGCCAGCAGCCAAGACCAGGGGGCGCATTCACCCCTCCACTTT.